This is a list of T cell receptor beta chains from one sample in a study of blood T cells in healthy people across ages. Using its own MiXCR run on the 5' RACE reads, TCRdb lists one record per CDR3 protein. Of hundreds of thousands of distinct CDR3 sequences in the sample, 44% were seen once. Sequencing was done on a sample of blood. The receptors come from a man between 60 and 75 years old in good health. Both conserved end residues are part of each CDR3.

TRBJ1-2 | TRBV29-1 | CSVESRQGDYGYTF
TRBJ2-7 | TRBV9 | CASSVSDRPQGEQYF
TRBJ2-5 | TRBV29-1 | CSLRVSKGETQYF
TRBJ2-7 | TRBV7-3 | CASSSAPAGEQYF
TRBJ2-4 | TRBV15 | CATSHVRNGRLNIQYF
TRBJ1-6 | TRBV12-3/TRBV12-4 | CASSLEQEDSPLHF
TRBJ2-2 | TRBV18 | CASSPSGDYTGELFF
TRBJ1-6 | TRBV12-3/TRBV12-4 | CASSLGQVDSPLHF
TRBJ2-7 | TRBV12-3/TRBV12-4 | CASATGPSYEQYF
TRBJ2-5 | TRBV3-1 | CASSSPQLAGIGETQYF
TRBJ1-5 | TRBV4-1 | CASSQRGEANQPQHF
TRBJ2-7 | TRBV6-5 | CASSYLNEQYF
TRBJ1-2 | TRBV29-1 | CSVVDSRYGYTF
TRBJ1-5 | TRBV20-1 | CSASWQFNQPQHF